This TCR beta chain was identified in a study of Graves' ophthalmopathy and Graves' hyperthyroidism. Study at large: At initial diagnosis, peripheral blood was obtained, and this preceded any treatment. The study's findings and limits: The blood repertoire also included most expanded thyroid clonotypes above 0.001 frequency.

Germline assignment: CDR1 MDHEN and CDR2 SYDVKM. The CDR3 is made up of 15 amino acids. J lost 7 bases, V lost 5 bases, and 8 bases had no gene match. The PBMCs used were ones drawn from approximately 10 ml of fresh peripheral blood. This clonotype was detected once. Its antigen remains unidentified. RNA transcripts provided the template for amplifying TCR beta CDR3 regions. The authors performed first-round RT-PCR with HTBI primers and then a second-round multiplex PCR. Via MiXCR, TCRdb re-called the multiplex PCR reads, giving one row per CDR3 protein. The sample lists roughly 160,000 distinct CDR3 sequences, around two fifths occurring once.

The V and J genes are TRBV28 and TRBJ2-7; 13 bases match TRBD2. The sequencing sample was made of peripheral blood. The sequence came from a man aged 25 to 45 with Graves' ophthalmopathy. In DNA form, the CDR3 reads TGTGCCAGCAGTGCTGGGGGACTAGCGGGAAGTGAGCAGTACTTC. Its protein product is CASSAGGLAGSEQYF.